This is a list of T cell receptor beta chains from one sample in a study of radiotherapy plus CTLA-4 blockade in lung cancer. Using immunoSEQ multiplex PCR, the repertoire was profiled, and TCRdb retains in-frame clones only, with some absent. Of just under 60,000 clones in the sample, 70% to 80% were seen once. Sequences were derived from peripheral blood, sampled from a patient treated with radiotherapy plus ipilimumab. These receptors were obtained from a human donor with non-small cell lung cancer whose response to radiotherapy plus ipilimumab could not be evaluated. Each CDR3 is given without its conserved first and last residue. Each record gives: J gene, D gene, V gene, CDR3 protein. D genes are given only for firm matches.

J gene: -; D gene: TRBD1; V gene: TRBV7-2; CDR3 protein: ASSRNRDSSYEQY
J gene: TRBJ2-7; D gene: TRBD2; V gene: TRBV11-3; CDR3 protein: ASSREERGPFGEQY
J gene: TRBJ1-2; D gene: -; V gene: TRBV6-1; CDR3 protein: ASSDRASYGYT
J gene: TRBJ1-1; D gene: -; V gene: TRBV30; CDR3 protein: AWSADRNTEAF
J gene: TRBJ1-2; D gene: TRBD1; V gene: TRBV6-6; CDR3 protein: ASSSLGQGDGYT
J gene: TRBJ2-7; D gene: TRBD2; V gene: TRBV11-2; CDR3 protein: ASSFTSGGYEQY
J gene: TRBJ1-1; D gene: TRBD1; V gene: TRBV5-1; CDR3 protein: ASSYYRGNTEAF
J gene: TRBJ2-7; D gene: -; V gene: TRBV7-3; CDR3 protein: ASSPGPTYEQY
J gene: TRBJ2-3; D gene: -; V gene: TRBV5-1; CDR3 protein: ASSFPGASTDTQY
J gene: TRBJ2-1; D gene: TRBD2; V gene: TRBV5-6; CDR3 protein: ASSSGTSRMQF
J gene: TRBJ1-5; D gene: TRBD1; V gene: TRBV30; CDR3 protein: AWSKGARNQPQH